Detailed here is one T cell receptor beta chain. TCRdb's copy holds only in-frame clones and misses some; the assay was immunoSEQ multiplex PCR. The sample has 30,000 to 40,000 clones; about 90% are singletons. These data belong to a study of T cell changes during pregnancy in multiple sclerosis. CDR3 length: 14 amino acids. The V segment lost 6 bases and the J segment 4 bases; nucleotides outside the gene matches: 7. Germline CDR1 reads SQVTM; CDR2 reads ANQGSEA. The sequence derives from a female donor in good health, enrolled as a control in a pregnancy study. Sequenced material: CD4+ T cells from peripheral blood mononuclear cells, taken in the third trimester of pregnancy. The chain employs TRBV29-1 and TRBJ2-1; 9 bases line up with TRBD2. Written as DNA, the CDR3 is TGCAGCGTGGGGGAACTAGCGGGTTACAATGAGCAGTTCTTC. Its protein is CSVGELAGYNEQFF.